The 5 T cell receptor beta chains below come from one sample, sequenced in a study of T cell changes during pregnancy in multiple sclerosis. Profiled with immunoSEQ multiplex PCR; TCRdb holds only in-frame clones, not every one. Of tens of thousands of clones listed, roughly 93% are singletons. Specimen: peripheral blood, collected after pregnancy. The source is a female donor with multiple sclerosis, enrolled in a pregnancy study.

CDR3 in DNA: TGTGCCAGCAGTAATCCCCCGGGGGGAGGGGGGGGCACCGGGGAGCTGTTTTTT. Translated, it gives CASSNPPGGGGGTGELFF. The chain carries TRBV27 and TRBJ2-2; weak D call: TRBD2 (7 bases). The CDR3 totals 18 residues. The V end lost 5 bases, the J end lost 4 bases, and 23 bases lay between the germline ends. Germline V lookup: CDR1 MNHEY, CDR2 SMNVEV (reference sequence).

V usage is TRBV7-9 and J usage is TRBJ2-1; maybe TRBD1 (6 bases). The CDR3 has 13 residues. Per the germline V gene, CDR1 is SEHNR and CDR2 is FQNEAQ (reference sequence). With 3 bases removed from V and 7 bases from J, the gap between germline ends came to 10 bases. The CDR3: CASSFPGVNEQFF. The CDR3 nucleotides read TGTGCCAGCAGCTTCCCAGGGGTAAATGAGCAGTTCTTC.

The chain couples TRBV4-1 to TRBJ2-2, with 10 positions matching TRBD1. This CDR3 contains 16 residues. V was pared by 4 bases and J by 3 bases, with 5 bases of the junction left unmatched. Germline V CDR1 and CDR2: MGHRA, YSYEKL. CDR3 amino acids: CASSPPGTGDTGELFF. The CDR3 bases are TGCGCCAGCAGCCCACCCGGGACAGGGGACACCGGGGAGCTGTTTTTT.

The chain recombines TRBV29-1 with TRBJ1-1; 10 nucleotides match TRBD1. This CDR3 is built from 14 residues. With V trimmed by 6 bases and J by 4 bases, 8 bases remained unmatched. Germline V CDR1 and CDR2: SQVTM, ANQGSEA. CDR3 bases: TGCAGCGTCACACCGGGACAGGGGTCCACTGAAGCTTTCTTT. This gives the protein CSVTPGQGSTEAFF.

The chain carries TRBV14 and TRBJ1-1; 7 bases agree with TRBD1. Germline-derived CDR1 and CDR2 are SGHDN and FVKESK. This CDR3 comprises 17 residues. V dropped 2 bases and J dropped 7; count of bases not matched to a gene: 16. CDR3 nucleotides: TGTGCCAGCAGCCAAAAACCAGGGGGGCATCCTGGGATTGAAGCTTTCTTT. This translates into CASSQKPGGHPGIEAFF.